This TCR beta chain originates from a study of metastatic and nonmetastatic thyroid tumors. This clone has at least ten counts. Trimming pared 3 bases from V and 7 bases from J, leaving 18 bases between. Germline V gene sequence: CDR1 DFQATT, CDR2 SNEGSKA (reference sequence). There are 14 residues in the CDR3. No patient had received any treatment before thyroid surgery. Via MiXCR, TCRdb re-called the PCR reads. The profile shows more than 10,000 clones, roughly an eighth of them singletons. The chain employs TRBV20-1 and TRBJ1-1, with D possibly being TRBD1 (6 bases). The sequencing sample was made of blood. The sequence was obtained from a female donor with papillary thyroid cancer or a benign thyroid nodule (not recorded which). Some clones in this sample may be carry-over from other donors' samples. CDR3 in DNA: TGCAGTGCTAGTAGCTCCGGACAGACCCTTGAAGCTTTCTTT. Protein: CSASSSGQTLEAFF.